The 15 T cell receptor beta chains below were found in one sample sequenced in a study of control samples from healthy donors and cancer patients. Profiled with immunoSEQ multiplex PCR; TCRdb holds only in-frame clones, not every one. The table has about 110,000 clones, around 89% seen once. Sequenced: blood. The receptors were gathered from a woman in her 50s in good health.

J is TRBJ1-2 and V is TRBV7-2; no definite D call. Trimming removed 5 bases at V and 5 bases at J, with 12 bases between. There are 13 residues in the CDR3. Looked up from germline, CDR1 is SGHTA and CDR2 is FQGNSA. The CDR3 spells CASSPEGTYGYTF. CDR3 bases: TGTGCCAGCAGCCCCGAGGGCACTTATGGCTACACCTTC.

V usage is TRBV4-3 and J usage is TRBJ2-5; D is undetermined. Trimming removed 0 bases from V and 5 bases from J, with 7 bases in between. CDR1 is LGHNA, CDR2 YSLEER, per germline. This CDR3 is built from 13 residues. The chain's CDR3 is CASSQENWETQYF. The CDR3 DNA reads TGCGCCAGCAGCCAAGAAAACTGGGAGACCCAGTACTTC.

The rearrangement uses TRBV12-3 or TRBV12-4 and TRBJ1-2; D not resolved. The CDR3 runs 12 residues. The V end was cut by 3 bases, the J end by 3 bases, with 5 bases between. The chain's CDR3 is CASSLWDYGYTF. The CDR3 coding sequence is TGTGCCAGCAGTTTGTGGGACTATGGCTACACCTTC.

This chain links TRBV9 with TRBJ2-3; TRBD2 agrees at 8 bases. Germline-derived CDR1 and CDR2 are SGDLS and YYNGEE. Germline trimming cut 7 bases from V and 4 bases from J; bases unmatched to any gene: 11. The CDR3 sequence is 15 residues long. The CDR3 protein is CASVELAGIPDTQYF. The CDR3 DNA reads as TGTGCCAGCGTCGAGCTAGCGGGTATCCCAGATACGCAGTATTTT.

This chain connects TRBV5-5 to TRBJ2-7; D not certain. The CDR3 length is 15 residues. Germline CDR1 reads SGHKS; CDR2 reads YYEKEE (reference sequence). The V end lost 4 bases, the J end lost 0 bases, and 14 bases lay between the germline ends. CDR3 loop: CASSQYPRSSYEQYV. For the CDR3, the DNA is TGTGCCAGCAGCCAGTACCCCAGGAGCTCCTACGAGCAGTACGTC.

The chain is built from TRBV7-8 and TRBJ2-4, with 11 bases that match TRBD1. Germline CDR1 is SGHVS and CDR2 is FQNEAQ. V was clipped by 4 bases and J by 5 bases; unmatched bases: 4. The CDR3 loop spans 15 amino acids. CDR3 region: CASSSGQGAENIQYF. The CDR3 DNA follows: TGTGCCAGCAGCTCCGGACAGGGGGCCGAAAACATTCAGTACTTC. The complete variable domain, with remaining parts taken from reference TRBV7-8 and TRBJ2-4, reads GAGVSQSPRYKVAKRGQDVALRCDPISGHVSLFWYQQALGQGPEFLTYFQNEAQLDKSGLPSDRFFAERPEGSVSTLKIQRTQQEDSAVYLCASSSGQGAENIQYFGAGTRLSVL.

J is TRBJ2-4 and V is TRBV5-6, with D perhaps assigned TRBD1 or TRBD2 (6 bases each). The CDR3 totals 18 residues. The V end was cut by 4 bases, the J end by 0 bases, with 20 bases between. Germline-derived CDR1 and CDR2 are SGHDT and YYEEEE. CDR3 protein: CASSPFGGRIVAKNIQYF. In DNA, the CDR3 is TGTGCCAGCAGCCCATTCGGGGGCAGAATAGTAGCCAAAAACATTCAGTACTTC.

V is TRBV5-6 and J is TRBJ2-1; D not resolved. V dropped 4 bases and J dropped 5 bases, with 7 bases sitting between them. The V gene's germline CDR1 is SGHDT and CDR2 YYEEEE. The CDR3 totals 12 residues. As DNA, the CDR3 is TGTGCCAGCAGCCTGACGGACAATGAGCAGTTCTTC. Encoded protein: CASSLTDNEQFF.

The V call is TRBV18, the J call TRBJ2-5; 11 bases agree with TRBD2. The V gene's germline CDR1 is KGHSH and CDR2 LQKENI. There are 16 residues in the CDR3. Losses at the gene ends were 0 bases for V and 1 base for J; bases not matched to a gene: 1. CDR3 sequence: CASSPPSGRVQETQYF. The CDR3 region has the DNA TGTGCCAGCTCACCACCTAGCGGGAGGGTCCAAGAGACCCAGTACTTC.

This chain uses TRBV7-9 with TRBJ1-3; no clear D. The CDR3 length is 16 residues. Germline CDR1 reads SEHNR; CDR2 reads FQNEAQ (reference sequence). V was cut by 3 bases and J by 4 bases, with 16 bases left in between. The chain's CDR3 is CASSFSLAASGNTIYF. CDR3 bases: TGTGCCAGCAGCTTCTCTCTTGCGGCTTCGGGAAACACCATATATTTT.

The chain combines TRBV19 with TRBJ2-3; 9 nucleotides agree with TRBD1. This CDR3 has 14 residues. The V and J ends lost 6 bases and 4 bases, in that order; junction bases with no gene match: 5. CDR1 LNHDA and CDR2 SQIVND come from the germline V gene (reference sequence). The CDR3 nucleotides are TGTGCCAGTAGATGGACAGGGGCACCAGATACGCAGTATTTT. Encoded protein: CASRWTGAPDTQYF.

This sequence joins TRBV23-1 and TRBJ2-1; D unclear. TRBV23-1 is an ORF, with its function uncertain. Trimming took off 0 bases at V and 5 bases at J, with 11 bases between the two ends. The CDR3 covers 15 residues. CDR3 region: CASSQSPRKNNEQFF. CDR3 sequence (DNA): TGCGCCAGCAGTCAATCGCCCCGTAAAAACAATGAGCAGTTCTTC.

CDR3 DNA sequence: TGTGCCAGCAGCTTAAAACGGACAGGCCCAGATACGCAGTATTTT. Translating gives CASSLKRTGPDTQYF. V and J are TRBV7-2 and TRBJ2-3; 7 bases align to TRBD1. V shed 2 bases, J shed 4 bases, and the junction held 6 bases outside the gene matches. This CDR3 region has 15 residues. Looked up from germline, CDR1 is SGHTA and CDR2 is FQGNSA.

This rearrangement joins TRBV5-1 to TRBJ1-1; 9 nucleotides agree with TRBD1. V dropped 9 bases and J dropped 3; count of bases not matched to a gene: 9. Germline V lookup: CDR1 SGHRS, CDR2 YFSETQ. This CDR3 spans 14 amino acids. CDR3 coding DNA: TGCGCCACCTCCCGGCGGACAGGGGACACTGAAGCTTTCTTT. Its translation is CATSRRTGDTEAFF.

This chain connects TRBV6-1 to TRBJ1-2, with a tentative D call TRBD1 (5 bases). The CDR3 has 11 residues. The V end lost 3 bases, the J end lost 8 bases, and 7 bases lay between the germline ends. Germline V lookup: CDR1 MNHNS, CDR2 SASEGT. The DNA for the CDR3 is TGTGCCAGCAGTGACAGGGACGGCTACACCTTC. Translating it yields CASSDRDGYTF.